This TCR beta chain originates from a study of blood T cell repertoires in COVID-19 (dated by TCRdb to between 2020 and 2021). A note on the overall study: Collaborator samples came from the United States, Italy and Spain and covered acute and convalescent phases of COVID-19. Where available, HLA class I and class II types were obtained from metadata supplied by the sample provider rather than from assay-based typing. The samples were drawn from the first 160 participants of the ongoing ImmuneRACE study and from 950 to 1,500 subjects provided by 6 global collaborators. The material from the prospective study consisted of cDNA or gDNA derived from T cells, B-cell-depleted T cells, or PBMCs. A de-identified subject ID, COVID-19 status, age in years and sex were almost always included in the sample metadata. Deeply sampled blood TCRbeta repertoires from subjects exposed to, actively infected with, or recovered from COVID-19 were included in the dataset. The repertoires were made available in a free public database intended to serve as a resource for research on the immune response to SARS-CoV-2. Here is what the overall study found, with its caveats: Clinical and demographic metadata were provided uncurated, with the amount varying by source and participant.

TCRbeta CDR3 regions were amplified from genomic DNA by means of the immunoSEQ Assay, a bias-controlled multiplex PCR. Regarding the original processing steps: The number of nucleated cells in each sample was estimated by amplification of reference gene primers within the assay. To quantify the absolute abundance of each unique TCRbeta CDR3 rearrangement, sequence reads were collapsed and filtered. For each sample, productive Simpson clonality was calculated by taking the square root of Simpson's diversity index across productive rearrangements. Drawn from immuneACCESS, this table holds only the in-frame rearrangements with V and J called that TCRdb kept. Clones are partly lost; checked studies trace under half to an unresolved V gene and leave the rest unexplained. D and trimming come from the DNA, and the V and J calls and clone size come from that table. For this sample the table gives some 220,000 clones, of which 82% were detected only once. The ten largest clones add up to roughly 5.1% of the sample.

In regard to this clone: It has no known antigen specificity. No base quality values were provided; no much bigger clone lies one nucleotide off.

The germline V gene provides CDR1 SGHDN and CDR2 FVKESK. CDR3 length: 15 amino acids, cysteine to phenylalanine. Only the CDR3 portion is preserved as DNA: 45 bases, with reading frame beginning at the first base. The germline ends are 14 bases apart after V is trimmed by 2 bases and J by 7 bases. One collaborating source in Seattle enrolled patients during active infection and followed them longitudinally through the course of disease. Collaborating institutions collected whole blood in K2EDTA tubes following their own protocols. For TCRbeta analysis, collaborators shipped samples as frozen whole blood, isolated PBMCs, or DNA extracted from either of those sample types.

Sequencing was done on a sample of peripheral blood. This receptor was taken from a woman in her seventies with COVID-19, enrolled during active disease. Recombination connected TRBV14 to TRBJ2-2; the D segment could be TRBD1, given 5 matching bases. The DNA sequence is as follows: TGTGCCAGCAGCCAAAGCTACAGGCGCAACGGGGAGCTGTTTTTT. This translates into CASSQSYRRNGELFF. Extended through the reference TRBV14 and TRBJ2-2 proteins, this CDR3 yields the full variable domain: EAGVTQFPSHSVIEKGQTVTLRCDPISGHDNLYWYRRVMGKEIKFLLHFVKESKQDESGMPNNRFLAERTGGTYSTLKVQPAELEDSGVYFCASSQSYRRNGELFFGEGSRLTVL.